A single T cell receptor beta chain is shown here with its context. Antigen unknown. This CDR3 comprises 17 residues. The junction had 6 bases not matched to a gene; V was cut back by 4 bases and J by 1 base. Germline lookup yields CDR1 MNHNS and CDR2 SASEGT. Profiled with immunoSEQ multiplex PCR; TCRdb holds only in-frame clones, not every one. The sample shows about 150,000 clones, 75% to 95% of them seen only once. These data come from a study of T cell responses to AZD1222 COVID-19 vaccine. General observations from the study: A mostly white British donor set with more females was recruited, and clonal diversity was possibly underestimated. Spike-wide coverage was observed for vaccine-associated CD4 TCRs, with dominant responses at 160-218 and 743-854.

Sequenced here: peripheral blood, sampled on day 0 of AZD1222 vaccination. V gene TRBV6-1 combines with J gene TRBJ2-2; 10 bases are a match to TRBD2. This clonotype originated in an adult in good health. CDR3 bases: TGTGCCAGCAGTGGAAATCCTAGCGGGGGGAACACCGGGGAGCTGTTTTTT. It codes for CASSGNPSGGNTGELFF.